These T cell receptor beta chains were read from a single sample in a study of blood T cell repertoires in COVID-19. The data were produced by immunoSEQ multiplex PCR, yet TCRdb's version contains in-frame clones alone and is incomplete. The data contain under 55,000 clones, under 85% of them singletons. Sequencing input: peripheral blood. These TCRs come from a woman of 80 years or more with acute or convalescent COVID-19. The CDR3 runs from the conserved cysteine through the conserved F or W. The D gene is left open where the match is weak. For some rows the clone size is stated as once, few or many, or as a class when expanded; others skip it.

clone size,V gene,D gene,J gene,CDR3 DNA,CDR3 protein
.,TRBV15,TRBD2,TRBJ2-1,TGTGCCACCAGCAGAGATCCAGCGGGAGGGGCCAACAATGAGCAGTTCTTC,CATSRDPAGGANNEQFF
once,TRBV3-1/TRBV3-2,.,TRBJ2-3,TGTGCCAGCAGACTATCTAGCATTACGGCAGATACGCAGTATTTT,CASRLSSITADTQYF
.,TRBV5-6,TRBD1,TRBJ2-1,TGTGCCAGCAGCTGGGGACAGGGGGGCTACAATGAGCAGTTCTTC,CASSWGQGGYNEQFF
.,TRBV5-1,.,TRBJ2-7,TGCGCCAGCAGCTTAGACAGTTACTCCACCTACGAGCAGTACTTC,CASSLDSYSTYEQYF
.,TRBV5-8,TRBD2,TRBJ2-3,TGTGCCAGCAGCTCACGATCTAGCGGGAGCCGAAATACGCAGTATTTT,CASSSRSSGSRNTQYF
.,TRBV11-3,.,TRBJ2-5,TGTGCCAGCAGCTTGCTAGGGGGAGAGACCCAGTACTTC,CASSLLGGETQYF
few,TRBV19,TRBD1,TRBJ1-5,TGTGCCAGTAGTTCAGGACAGGGTGGCAATCAGCCCCAGCATTTT,CASSSGQGGNQPQHF
few,TRBV3-1/TRBV3-2,TRBD2,TRBJ2-7,TGTGCCAGCAGCCAAACCCCTAGCGGGAGCGGCGAGCAGTACTTC,CASSQTPSGSGEQYF
.,TRBV7-2,.,TRBJ2-3,TGTGCCAGCAGCGCCACGTTGGGCGGGACGCAGTATTTT,CASSATLGGTQYF
.,TRBV7-2,.,TRBJ1-5,TGTGCCAGCAGCCCCTGGCCAATCAATCAGCCCCAGCATTTT,CASSPWPINQPQHF
.,TRBV11-2,.,TRBJ1-1,TGTGCCAGCAGCTCGACAGCGACATCGACTGAAGCTTTCTTT,CASSSTATSTEAFF
.,TRBV5-1,.,TRBJ2-1,TGCGCCAGCAGTACGCTGGGGGCGTTTTACAATGAGCAGTTCTTC,CASSTLGAFYNEQFF
.,TRBV11-3,.,TRBJ1-1,TGTGCCAGCAGCTCCGAGGGTGGCACTGAAGCTTTCTTT,CASSSEGGTEAFF
.,TRBV23-1,.,TRBJ2-7,TGCGCCAGCAGTCAGCCGACAGCCTACGAGCAGTACTTC,CASSQPTAYEQYF
.,TRBV7-6,TRBD2,TRBJ2-1,TGTGCCAGCAGCTGGGGACTAGCGGGGGAGATTACCTACAATGAGCAGTTCTTC,CASSWGLAGEITYNEQFF
.,TRBV6-6,TRBD1,TRBJ2-7,TGTGCCAGCAGTTGGGACAGGGGGTACTACGAGCAGTACTTC,CASSWDRGYYEQYF
once,TRBV20-1,TRBD2,TRBJ2-2,TGCAGTGCTAGTCGACTAGCGGGAGGCCCAACGAACACCGGGGAGCTGTTTTTT,CSASRLAGGPTNTGELFF
.,TRBV5-1,.,TRBJ2-2,TGCGCCAGCAGCTTGGCCCCCTTGGGGGCGACCGGGGAGCTGTTTTTT,CASSLAPLGATGELFF
.,TRBV7-9,TRBD2,TRBJ2-1,TGTGCCAGCAGCACTAGCGGGAGACCCTACAATGAGCAGTTCTTC,CASSTSGRPYNEQFF
.,TRBV5-1,.,TRBJ1-1,TGCGCCAGCAGCTTGTCAGCGACGTCGAACACTGAAGCTTTCTTT,CASSLSATSNTEAFF
.,TRBV9,TRBD1,TRBJ1-6,TGTGCCAGCAGCGTAGGGGGACAGGACACCTTACCCCTCCACTTT,CASSVGGQDTLPLHF
.,TRBV7-9,TRBD2,TRBJ2-1,TGTGCCACCGCTGGGACTAGCGTCTACAATGAGCAGTTCTTC,CATAGTSVYNEQFF
.,TRBV2,.,TRBJ2-5,TGTGCCAGCAGTGAACGTCTAGCGCAAGAGACCCAGTACTTC,CASSERLAQETQYF
.,TRBV10-1,.,TRBJ2-1,TGCGCCAGCGCGCGGGACCGTCAGGGTGAGCAGTTCTTC,CASARDRQGEQFF
.,TRBV10-1,.,TRBJ2-5,TGCGCCAGCAGTGTACCAACCCACTTGGAGACCCAGTACTTC,CASSVPTHLETQYF
.,TRBV19,.,TRBJ2-2,TGTGCCTCCGAAAGGGAGGTCGGGGAGCTGTTTTTT,CASEREVGELFF
.,TRBV9,TRBD1,TRBJ1-6,TGTGCCAGCAGTTCCGGGACAGGGTATTCACCCCTCCACTTT,CASSSGTGYSPLHF
once,TRBV10-1,.,TRBJ2-1,TGCGCCACGGACAAGGATGGTGAGCAGTTCTTC,CATDKDGEQFF
.,TRBV20-1,.,TRBJ2-5,TGCAGTGCTATGGGAGTAGAGACCCAGTACTTC,CSAMGVETQYF
.,TRBV2,.,TRBJ2-2,TGTGCCAGCAGTGAAGCGGGAGGAATTAGGGTAAAGATGCGCGGGGAGCTGTTTTTT,CASSEAGGIRVKMRGELFF
.,TRBV19,.,TRBJ1-1,TGTGCCAGTAGTAACCTGCCGGGGGAAACTGAAGCTTTCTTT,CASSNLPGETEAFF
.,TRBV3-1/TRBV3-2,.,TRBJ2-2,TGTGCCAGCAGCCTAGAGCTAAACACCGGGGAGCTGTTTTTT,CASSLELNTGELFF
.,TRBV3-1/TRBV3-2,.,TRBJ2-3,TGTGCCAGCAGCCAAGTGAGGTCTCGTCGAGATACGCAGTATTTT,CASSQVRSRRDTQYF
.,TRBV4-2,TRBD2,TRBJ2-1,TGTGCCAGCAGCCAAGAGCCTAGCGGGATAGGCAATGAGCAGTTCTTC,CASSQEPSGIGNEQFF
.,TRBV5-5,.,TRBJ1-5,TGTGCCAGCAGTCGGGATAGCAATCAGCCCCAGCATTTT,CASSRDSNQPQHF
.,TRBV3-1/TRBV3-2,TRBD2,TRBJ2-7,TGTGCCAGCAGCCTGACCCCTTCTAGCGGGAGGGCCCACTTC,CASSLTPSSGRAHF
.,TRBV7-2,TRBD2,TRBJ2-1,TGTGCCAGCAGCTTAAACGGGCGGGGGGTCCAGTTCTTC,CASSLNGRGVQFF
.,TRBV30,.,TRBJ1-4,TGTGCCTGGAGTTTAGGGGTCGATGAAAAACTGTTTTTT,CAWSLGVDEKLFF
.,TRBV7-2,TRBD1,TRBJ1-1,TGTGCCAGCAGCCGCACAGGGGCCCACACTGAAGCTTTCTTT,CASSRTGAHTEAFF
.,TRBV10-3,.,TRBJ2-7,TGTGCCATAAAGGCGGTACCCAGCTCCTACGAGCAGTACTTC,CAIKAVPSSYEQYF
.,TRBV7-8,.,TRBJ1-5,TGTGCCAGCAGCTTACGGCGGCTTTGGCCTAGCAATCAGCCCCAGCATTTT,CASSLRRLWPSNQPQHF
.,TRBV5-1,TRBD1,TRBJ2-5,TGCGCCAGCAGCTCAGGGACAGGGCAACGAGAGACCCAGTACTTC,CASSSGTGQRETQYF
.,TRBV15,TRBD2,TRBJ2-5,TGTGCCACCAGCAGCGGCGGGAGCTTCCTAGAGACCCAGTACTTC,CATSSGGSFLETQYF
once,TRBV5-1,TRBD1,TRBJ1-1,TGCGCCAGCAGCTTCGACAGGGGGGTGGGCACTGAAGCTTTCTTT,CASSFDRGVGTEAFF
.,TRBV7-2,TRBD2,TRBJ2-1,TGTGCCAGCAGCTTCCAGCGGGAGGAGGCTGAGCAGTTCTTC,CASSFQREEAEQFF
.,TRBV28,TRBD2,TRBJ2-5,TGTGCCAGCAGTTTATCTCTAGCGGCCTACCAAGAGACCCAGTACTTC,CASSLSLAAYQETQYF
.,TRBV3-1/TRBV3-2,TRBD1,TRBJ2-3,TGTGCCAGCAGCCAATCTCGGACAGGCTTCGGCACAGATACGCAGTATTTT,CASSQSRTGFGTDTQYF
.,TRBV28,.,TRBJ2-7,TGTGCCAGCAGTTTGTGGACTAACGACTACGAGCAGTACTTC,CASSLWTNDYEQYF
.,TRBV27,.,TRBJ1-2,TGTGCCAGCCTGAACAGGGCCGGAGGCTACACCTTC,CASLNRAGGYTF
.,TRBV27,TRBD2,TRBJ2-5,TGTGCCAGCAAGGGACTAGCGGGGAAAAGACCCATGGAGACCCAGTACTTC,CASKGLAGKRPMETQYF
.,TRBV28,TRBD2,TRBJ2-1,TGTGCCAGCAGACCTCGACTAGCGGGAGTAAATGAGCAGTTCTTC,CASRPRLAGVNEQFF
once,TRBV15,.,TRBJ2-3,TGTGCCACCAGCAGAGGGCGGCCCCTCACAGATACGCAGTATTTT,CATSRGRPLTDTQYF
.,TRBV7-2,TRBD1,TRBJ2-7,TGTGCCAGCAGCTCCGGGACAGGATTTGCCGAGCAGTACTTC,CASSSGTGFAEQYF